This is a list of T cell receptor beta chains from one sample in a study of CD8+ T cells in alopecia areata. TCRdb keeps only in-frame clones here, not all; method: immunoSEQ multiplex PCR. The table includes roughly 220,000 clones, approximately 72% detected once. The sequencing used CD4+ T cells sorted from blood, collected around week 46, from a patient treated with tofacitinib. The receptors here all came from a human donor with alopecia areata. Each CDR3 is given with its conserved first and last residue. Each record gives: CDR3 DNA, CDR3 protein, clone size, D gene, J gene, V gene. D genes are given only for firm matches. A row's size may be missing; if present it is once, few, many or a size class.

cdr3_nt: TGTGCCAGCAGCGAAACGGGACCCCACGAGCAGTACTTC
cdr3_aa: CASSETGPHEQYF
clone_size: .
d_call: .
j_call: TRBJ2-7
v_call: TRBV7-9

cdr3_nt: TGTGCCAGCAGCGTACAGGACAGGGTTCCCACCTTC
cdr3_aa: CASSVQDRVPTF
clone_size: .
d_call: TRBD1
j_call: TRBJ1-2
v_call: TRBV9

cdr3_nt: TGTGCCACCCAAGGACTAGTCGGGGGCGGCGGGGAGCTGTTTTTT
cdr3_aa: CATQGLVGGGGELFF
clone_size: few
d_call: .
j_call: TRBJ2-2
v_call: TRBV19

cdr3_nt: TGTGCCTGGAGTTCAGAGGGGGCGCAGGACTATGGCTACACCTTC
cdr3_aa: CAWSSEGAQDYGYTF
clone_size: .
d_call: TRBD1
j_call: TRBJ1-2
v_call: TRBV30

cdr3_nt: TGTGCCAGCAGCGTCGCTACTGACCCCTACGAGCAGTACTTC
cdr3_aa: CASSVATDPYEQYF
clone_size: once
d_call: .
j_call: TRBJ2-7
v_call: TRBV9

cdr3_nt: TGCGCCAGCAGCAAGGGTGACAATGAGCAGTTCTTC
cdr3_aa: CASSKGDNEQFF
clone_size: few
d_call: .
j_call: TRBJ2-1
v_call: TRBV5-1

cdr3_nt: TGCGCCAGCAGTGAGGGAGCGGGGTGGTACGAGCAGTACTTC
cdr3_aa: CASSEGAGWYEQYF
clone_size: .
d_call: TRBD2
j_call: TRBJ2-7
v_call: TRBV10-2

cdr3_nt: TGTGCCAGCAGCGCCACAGGGTTCCCCTACGAGCAGTACTTC
cdr3_aa: CASSATGFPYEQYF
clone_size: .
d_call: .
j_call: TRBJ2-7
v_call: TRBV9

cdr3_nt: TGTGCCAGCAGACCCCTAGCGGGGGCTACAGATACGCAGTATTTT
cdr3_aa: CASRPLAGATDTQYF
clone_size: .
d_call: TRBD2
j_call: TRBJ2-3
v_call: TRBV6-5

cdr3_nt: TGTGCCAGCAGCCGACTGGACTCTTCACCCCTCCACTTT
cdr3_aa: CASSRLDSSPLHF
clone_size: many
d_call: .
j_call: TRBJ1-6
v_call: TRBV14

cdr3_nt: TGTGCCAGCACCGAACTCTCGACCAATGAGCAGTTCTTC
cdr3_aa: CASTELSTNEQFF
clone_size: once
d_call: .
j_call: TRBJ2-1
v_call: TRBV27

cdr3_nt: TGCAGCGTGGGGACAGGAAACACCATATATTTT
cdr3_aa: CSVGTGNTIYF
clone_size: .
d_call: .
j_call: TRBJ1-3
v_call: TRBV29-1

cdr3_nt: TGTGCCAGCAGCGTAGACCCTTTTCGCTATGGCTACACCTTC
cdr3_aa: CASSVDPFRYGYTF
clone_size: .
d_call: .
j_call: TRBJ1-2
v_call: TRBV9

cdr3_nt: TGTGCCAGCAGCGTAGATCCAGTCGGAAACACCATATATTTT
cdr3_aa: CASSVDPVGNTIYF
clone_size: .
d_call: .
j_call: TRBJ1-3
v_call: TRBV9

cdr3_nt: TGTGCCAGCAGTGTAAGGGGGCCTGAAGCTTTCTTT
cdr3_aa: CASSVRGPEAFF
clone_size: .
d_call: TRBD1
j_call: TRBJ1-1
v_call: TRBV2

cdr3_nt: TGTGCCAGCAGTTGGGACAGACTCACCGGGGAGCTGTTTTTT
cdr3_aa: CASSWDRLTGELFF
clone_size: .
d_call: TRBD1
j_call: TRBJ2-2
v_call: TRBV27

cdr3_nt: TGTGCCAGCAGCCCTCGCCTAGCGGGGGATACGCAGTATTTT
cdr3_aa: CASSPRLAGDTQYF
clone_size: .
d_call: TRBD2
j_call: TRBJ2-3
v_call: TRBV7-2

cdr3_nt: TGTGCCTATAGGTCCGATTCCGGGCCCAATTCACCCCTCCACTTT
cdr3_aa: CAYRSDSGPNSPLHF
clone_size: few
d_call: .
j_call: TRBJ1-6
v_call: TRBV30

cdr3_nt: TGTGCCAGCAGGCTAACAGGATCCTACGAGCAGTACTTC
cdr3_aa: CASRLTGSYEQYF
clone_size: .
d_call: .
j_call: TRBJ2-7
v_call: TRBV5-6

cdr3_nt: TGTGCCAGCAGCCTCTCAGGGGGGGCAGGAGATACGCAGTATTTT
cdr3_aa: CASSLSGGAGDTQYF
clone_size: .
d_call: .
j_call: TRBJ2-3
v_call: TRBV11-3

cdr3_nt: TGTGCCAGCAGCGCAGTGGGCGGGGCCTACGAGCAGTACTTC
cdr3_aa: CASSAVGGAYEQYF
clone_size: few
d_call: .
j_call: TRBJ2-7
v_call: TRBV7-9

cdr3_nt: TGTGCCAGCAGTTACATCGCAGGCCAAAACATTCAGTACTTC
cdr3_aa: CASSYIAGQNIQYF
clone_size: .
d_call: .
j_call: TRBJ2-4
v_call: TRBV6-5

cdr3_nt: TGTGCCAGCAGCGTAGCGACAGGGGACTACGAGCAGTACTTC
cdr3_aa: CASSVATGDYEQYF
clone_size: .
d_call: TRBD1
j_call: TRBJ2-7
v_call: TRBV9

cdr3_nt: TGTGCCAGCAGTTTGGCTAGCGGGGGGGCCTTTAGCGAGCAGTACTTC
cdr3_aa: CASSLASGGAFSEQYF
clone_size: .
d_call: TRBD2
j_call: TRBJ2-7
v_call: TRBV6-5

cdr3_nt: TGTGCCTGGAGTCGGGACAGGGGAATTTACAATGAGCAGTTCTTC
cdr3_aa: CAWSRDRGIYNEQFF
clone_size: few
d_call: TRBD1
j_call: TRBJ2-1
v_call: TRBV30

cdr3_nt: TGTGCCAGCAGTGAACCTCCGGGACAGGTCAATCAGCCCCAGCATTTT
cdr3_aa: CASSEPPGQVNQPQHF
clone_size: few
d_call: TRBD1
j_call: TRBJ1-5
v_call: TRBV6-1

cdr3_nt: TGCAGCGTAGACAGGGACTTGAACACTGAAGCTTTCTTT
cdr3_aa: CSVDRDLNTEAFF
clone_size: .
d_call: TRBD1
j_call: TRBJ1-1
v_call: TRBV29-1

cdr3_nt: TGTGCCAGTAGTGAGTTACAGGGGGGAAAAAACATTCAGTACTTC
cdr3_aa: CASSELQGGKNIQYF
clone_size: .
d_call: TRBD1
j_call: TRBJ2-4
v_call: TRBV19

cdr3_nt: TGTGCCAGCAGTCGGGATACCGGGGAGCTGTTTTTT
cdr3_aa: CASSRDTGELFF
clone_size: .
d_call: .
j_call: TRBJ2-2
v_call: TRBV6-5

cdr3_nt: TGTGCCAGCAGCCAGTCCGCGGGGAGCACAGATACGCAGTATTTT
cdr3_aa: CASSQSAGSTDTQYF
clone_size: few
d_call: .
j_call: TRBJ2-3
v_call: TRBV14

cdr3_nt: TGCAGCGTAGTTAGGGGCGCGAACACTGAAGCTTTCTTT
cdr3_aa: CSVVRGANTEAFF
clone_size: few
d_call: .
j_call: TRBJ1-1
v_call: TRBV29-1

cdr3_nt: TGCAGCGTTGATGGCAGCTCTGGGGCCAACGTCCTGACTTTC
cdr3_aa: CSVDGSSGANVLTF
clone_size: .
d_call: .
j_call: TRBJ2-6
v_call: TRBV29-1

cdr3_nt: TGCGCCAGCAGCCAAGGAAAGACTAGCGGGTACACAGATACGCAGTATTTT
cdr3_aa: CASSQGKTSGYTDTQYF
clone_size: .
d_call: TRBD2
j_call: TRBJ2-3
v_call: TRBV4-1

cdr3_nt: TGTGCCAGCAGGGGACTGACAGATCGCACCGGGGAGCTGTTTTTT
cdr3_aa: CASRGLTDRTGELFF
clone_size: few
d_call: .
j_call: TRBJ2-2
v_call: TRBV6-5

cdr3_nt: TGTGCCAGTACGGGACTCCCGGGCAATGAGCAGTTCTTC
cdr3_aa: CASTGLPGNEQFF
clone_size: few
d_call: .
j_call: TRBJ2-1
v_call: TRBV2

cdr3_nt: TGTGCCAGCAGCCCATCTCAGCCCCTCACAGATACGCAGTATTTT
cdr3_aa: CASSPSQPLTDTQYF
clone_size: .
d_call: .
j_call: TRBJ2-3
v_call: TRBV9

cdr3_nt: TGCGCCAGCAGCATCGGGACAGGGGACCCCTACGAGCAGTACTTC
cdr3_aa: CASSIGTGDPYEQYF
clone_size: .
d_call: TRBD1
j_call: TRBJ2-7
v_call: TRBV5-1

cdr3_nt: TGTGCCAGCAGATCAGGACAGGGCAATCAGCCCCAGCATTTT
cdr3_aa: CASRSGQGNQPQHF
clone_size: .
d_call: TRBD1
j_call: TRBJ1-5
v_call: TRBV25-1

cdr3_nt: TGTGCCAGCTCACCGCCCACCGGGAGCTACGAGCAGTACTTC
cdr3_aa: CASSPPTGSYEQYF
clone_size: few
d_call: .
j_call: TRBJ2-7
v_call: TRBV18

cdr3_nt: TGTGCCAGCAGCCTCTCCCGGGGACAGACTTTCTCTGGGGCCAACGTCCTGACTTTC
cdr3_aa: CASSLSRGQTFSGANVLTF
clone_size: few
d_call: TRBD1
j_call: TRBJ2-6
v_call: TRBV5-6

cdr3_nt: TGCAGCGCGGGGACAGCTAACACTGAAGCTTTCTTT
cdr3_aa: CSAGTANTEAFF
clone_size: few
d_call: TRBD1
j_call: TRBJ1-1
v_call: TRBV29-1

cdr3_nt: TGCAGCGACGGAGGGAAACTCACTGAAGCTTTCTTT
cdr3_aa: CSDGGKLTEAFF
clone_size: .
d_call: .
j_call: TRBJ1-1
v_call: TRBV29-1

cdr3_nt: TGCAGCGTTGAATTTCGGCTGAACACTGAAGCTTTCTTT
cdr3_aa: CSVEFRLNTEAFF
clone_size: .
d_call: .
j_call: TRBJ1-1
v_call: TRBV29-1

cdr3_nt: TGTGCCAGCAGTTTATCAGGGGGAAACTATGGCTACACCTTC
cdr3_aa: CASSLSGGNYGYTF
clone_size: .
d_call: .
j_call: TRBJ1-2
v_call: TRBV27

cdr3_nt: TGTGCCAGCAGCCTTGGCCCTGTATCTGGGGCCAACGTCCTGACTTTC
cdr3_aa: CASSLGPVSGANVLTF
clone_size: .
d_call: .
j_call: TRBJ2-6
v_call: TRBV5-4

cdr3_nt: TGTGCCAGCAGCTCAGTACAGGGGGCACGAGAGACCCAGTACTTC
cdr3_aa: CASSSVQGARETQYF
clone_size: .
d_call: TRBD1
j_call: TRBJ2-5
v_call: TRBV5-6